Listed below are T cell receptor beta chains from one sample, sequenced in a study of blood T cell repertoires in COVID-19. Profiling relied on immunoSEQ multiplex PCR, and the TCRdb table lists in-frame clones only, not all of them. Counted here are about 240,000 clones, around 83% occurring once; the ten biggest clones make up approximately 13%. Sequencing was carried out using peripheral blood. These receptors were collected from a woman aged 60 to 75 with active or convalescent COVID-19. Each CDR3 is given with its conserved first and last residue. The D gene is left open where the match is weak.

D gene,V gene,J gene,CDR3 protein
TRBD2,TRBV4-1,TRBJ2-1,CASSQGGNGGARRQFF
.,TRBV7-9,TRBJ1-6,CASSSQGANSPLHF
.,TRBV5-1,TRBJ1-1,CASSLKVGGTEAFF
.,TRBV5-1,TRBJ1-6,CASSSGRDNSPLHF
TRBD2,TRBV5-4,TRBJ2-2,CASSFQAGGIGELFF
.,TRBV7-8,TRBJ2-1,CASSLGGVGSYNEQFF
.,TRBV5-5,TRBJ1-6,CASSLPGRGINSPLHF
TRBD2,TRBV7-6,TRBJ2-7,CASSPTSSGGAGEQYF
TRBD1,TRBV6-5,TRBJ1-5,CASILGQSSNQPQHF
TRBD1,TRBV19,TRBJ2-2,CASSQQGAGGELFF
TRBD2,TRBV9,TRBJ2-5,CASSPSWTSGGAETQYF
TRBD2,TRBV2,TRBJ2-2,CASSLSGAANTGELFF
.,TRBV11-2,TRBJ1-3,CASSSLGGGGNTIYF
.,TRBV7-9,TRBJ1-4,CASSRYTATNEKLFF
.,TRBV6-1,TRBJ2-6,CASSDGQIHSGANVLTF
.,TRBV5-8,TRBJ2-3,CASSPGWTFGTDTQYF
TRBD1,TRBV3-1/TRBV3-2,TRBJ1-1,CASSQGGQGIRAFF
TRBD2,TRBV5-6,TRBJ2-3,CASSLQRGGTDTQYF
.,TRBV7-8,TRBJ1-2,CASSLGGKGYGYTF
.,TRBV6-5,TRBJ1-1,CASSYPGTLKAFF
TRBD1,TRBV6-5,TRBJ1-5,CASRQGADSNQPQHF
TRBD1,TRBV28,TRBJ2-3,CASRTAGTGATDTQYF
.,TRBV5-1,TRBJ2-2,CASSLGQGRETKTGELFF
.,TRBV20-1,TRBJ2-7,CSASAFGGTYEQYF
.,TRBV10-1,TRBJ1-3,CASSPDWSSGNTIYF